The T cell receptor (beta chain) under discussion was sequenced for a study of response to subunit inactivated influenza vaccine. TCRdb independently ran MiXCR on the RT-PCR reads; one entry per CDR3 protein. The table shows over 750,000 distinct CDR3 sequences, with 21% occurring only once. The V and J ends lost 5 bases and 2 bases respectively, with 15 bases between them. Germline CDR1 is LGHNT and CDR2 is FRNRAP. The CDR3 totals 16 residues. The receptor's source is a man over 45 who received an inactivated influenza vaccine. The chain combines TRBV12-5 with TRBJ2-2, with D possibly matching TRBD1 (6 bases). Sequenced here: PBMCs from blood, sampled less than 6 days after vaccination. The CDR3 here is CASGQTGTLNTGELFF. DNA for the CDR3: TGTGCTAGTGGTCAAACCGGGACACTTAACACCGGGGAGCTGTTTTTT. The complete variable domain, with remaining parts taken from reference TRBV12-5 and TRBJ2-2, reads DARVTQTPRHKVTEMGQEVTMRCQPILGHNTVFWYRQTMMQGLELLAYFRNRAPLDDSGMPKDRFSAEMPDATLATLKIQPSEPRDSAVYFCASGQTGTLNTGELFFGEGSRLTVL.